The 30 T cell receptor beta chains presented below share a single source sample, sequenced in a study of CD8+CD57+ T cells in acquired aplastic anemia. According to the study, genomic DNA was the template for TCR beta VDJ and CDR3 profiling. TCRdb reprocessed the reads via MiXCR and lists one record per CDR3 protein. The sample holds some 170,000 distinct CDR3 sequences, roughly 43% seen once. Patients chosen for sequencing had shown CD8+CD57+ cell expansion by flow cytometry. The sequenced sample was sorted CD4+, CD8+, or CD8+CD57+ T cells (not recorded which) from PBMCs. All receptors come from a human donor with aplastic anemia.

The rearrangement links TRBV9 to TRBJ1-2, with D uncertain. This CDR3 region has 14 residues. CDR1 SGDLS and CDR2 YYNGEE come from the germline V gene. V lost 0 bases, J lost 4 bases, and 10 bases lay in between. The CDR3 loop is CASSVGHSVYGYTF. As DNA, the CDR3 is TGTGCCAGCAGCGTAGGACACTCTGTCTATGGCTACACCTTC.

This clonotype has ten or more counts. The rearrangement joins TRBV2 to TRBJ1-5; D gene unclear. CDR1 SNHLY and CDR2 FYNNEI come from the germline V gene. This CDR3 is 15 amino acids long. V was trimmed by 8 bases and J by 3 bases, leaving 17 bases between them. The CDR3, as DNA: TGTGCCAGCCGCCAAACTACAGCGGACAATCAGCCCCAGCATTTT. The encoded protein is CASRQTTADNQPQHF.

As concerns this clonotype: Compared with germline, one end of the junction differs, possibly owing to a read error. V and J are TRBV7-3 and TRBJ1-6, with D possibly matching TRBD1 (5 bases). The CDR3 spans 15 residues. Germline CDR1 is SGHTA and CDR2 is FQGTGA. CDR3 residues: CASSLRDGGYSLLHF. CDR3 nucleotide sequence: TGTGCCAGCAGCTTAAGGGACGGAGGATATTCACTCCTCCACTTT.

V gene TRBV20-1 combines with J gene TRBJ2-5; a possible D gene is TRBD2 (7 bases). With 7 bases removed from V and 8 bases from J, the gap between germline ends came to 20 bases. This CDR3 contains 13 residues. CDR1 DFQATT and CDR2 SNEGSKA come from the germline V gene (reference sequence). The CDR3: CSVREGEAGTQYF. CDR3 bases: TGCAGTGTCAGAGAGGGGGAAGCGGGAACCCAGTACTTC.

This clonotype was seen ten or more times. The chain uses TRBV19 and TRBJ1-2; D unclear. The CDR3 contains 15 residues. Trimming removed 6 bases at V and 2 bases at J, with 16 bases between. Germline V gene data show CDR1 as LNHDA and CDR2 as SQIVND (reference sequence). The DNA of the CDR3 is TGTGCCAGTAGCTCCCCAAGCCGCGTAAACTATGGCTACACCTTC. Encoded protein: CASSSPSRVNYGYTF.

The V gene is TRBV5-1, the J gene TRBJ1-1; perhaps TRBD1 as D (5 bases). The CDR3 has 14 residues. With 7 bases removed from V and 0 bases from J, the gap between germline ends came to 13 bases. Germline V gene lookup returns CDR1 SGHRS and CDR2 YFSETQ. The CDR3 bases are TGCGCCAGCGAGATGGGGGGAATGAACACTGAAGCTTTCTTT. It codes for CASEMGGMNTEAFF.

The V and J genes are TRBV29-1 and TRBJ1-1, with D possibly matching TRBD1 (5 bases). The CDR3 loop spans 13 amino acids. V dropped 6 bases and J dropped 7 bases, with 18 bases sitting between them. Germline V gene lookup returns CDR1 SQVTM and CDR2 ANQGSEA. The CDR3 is CSVIIREGLEAFF. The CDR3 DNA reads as TGCAGCGTCATAATAAGGGAGGGGCTTGAAGCTTTCTTT.

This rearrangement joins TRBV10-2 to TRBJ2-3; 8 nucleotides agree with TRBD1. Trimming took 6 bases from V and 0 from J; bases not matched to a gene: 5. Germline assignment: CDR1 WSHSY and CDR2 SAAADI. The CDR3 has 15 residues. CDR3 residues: CASRYRGMSTDTQYF. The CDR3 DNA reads TGCGCCAGCAGATACAGGGGGATGAGCACAGATACGCAGTATTTT.

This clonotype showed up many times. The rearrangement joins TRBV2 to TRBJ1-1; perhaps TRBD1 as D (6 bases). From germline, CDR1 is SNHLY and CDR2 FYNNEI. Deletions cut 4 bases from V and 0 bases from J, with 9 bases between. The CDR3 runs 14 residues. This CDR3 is CASSVQGLNTEAFF. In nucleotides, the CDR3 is TGTGCCAGCAGTGTACAGGGCCTGAACACTGAAGCTTTCTTT. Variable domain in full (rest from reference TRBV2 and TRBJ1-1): EPEVTQTPSHQVTQMGQEVILRCVPISNHLYFYWYRQILGQKVEFLVSFYNNEISEKSEIFDDQFSVERPDGSNFTLKIRSTKLEDSAMYFCASSVQGLNTEAFFGQGTRLTVV.

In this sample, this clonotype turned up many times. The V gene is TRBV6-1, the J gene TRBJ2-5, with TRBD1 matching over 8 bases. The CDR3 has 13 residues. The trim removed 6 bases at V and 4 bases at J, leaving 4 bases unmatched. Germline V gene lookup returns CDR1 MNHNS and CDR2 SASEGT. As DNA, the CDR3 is TGTGCCAGCAGACCCAGGGGGCGAGAGACCCAGTACTTC. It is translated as CASRPRGRETQYF.

CDR3 protein: CASSHRFRGRGYEQYF. CDR3 bases: TGTGCCAGCAGCCATCGATTCAGGGGTAGGGGCTACGAGCAGTACTTC. This sequence joins TRBV5-6 and TRBJ2-7, with a tentative D call TRBD1 (6 bases). Germline CDR1 SGHDT, CDR2 YYEEEE. The CDR3 consists of 16 residues. V lost 4 bases and J lost 3, with 20 bases in between.

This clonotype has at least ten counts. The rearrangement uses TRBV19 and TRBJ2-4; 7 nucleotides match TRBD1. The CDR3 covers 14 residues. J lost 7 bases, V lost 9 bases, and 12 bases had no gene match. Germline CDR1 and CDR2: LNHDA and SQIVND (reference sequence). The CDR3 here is CASRMVGGGNIQYF. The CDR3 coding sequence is TGTGCCAGCCGCATGGTAGGGGGCGGCAACATTCAGTACTTC.

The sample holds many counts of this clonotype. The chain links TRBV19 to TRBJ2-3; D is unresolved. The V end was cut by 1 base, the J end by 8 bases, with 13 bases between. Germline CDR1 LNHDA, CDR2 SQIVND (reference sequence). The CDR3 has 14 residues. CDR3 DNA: TGTGCCAGTAGTATAGGGGGTCGGCCGGGTACGCAGTATTTT. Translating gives CASSIGGRPGTQYF.

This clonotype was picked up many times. This CDR3 reads CSARDPFQETQYF. The CDR3 nucleotides read TGCAGTGCTAGAGATCCCTTTCAAGAGACCCAGTACTTC. The chain recombines TRBV20-1 with TRBJ2-5; unclear D gene. The CDR3 runs to 13 residues. In germline, CDR1 is DFQATT, CDR2 SNEGSKA (reference sequence). Trimming stripped 0 bases from V and 2 bases from J, with 7 bases between.

CDR3 nucleotide sequence: TGTGCCAGCAGTGAAGCTGGCGGGGCGGCCTACGAGCAGTACTTC. Translation gives CASSEAGGAAYEQYF. V and J are TRBV2 and TRBJ2-7, with D perhaps TRBD2 (6 bases). This CDR3 region has 15 residues. The V gene's germline CDR1 is SNHLY and CDR2 FYNNEI. V lost 0 bases and J 2 bases, leaving 11 bases between the germline ends.

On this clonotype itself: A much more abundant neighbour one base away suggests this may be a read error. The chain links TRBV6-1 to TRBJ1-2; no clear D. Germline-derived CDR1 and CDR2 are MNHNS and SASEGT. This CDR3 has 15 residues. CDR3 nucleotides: TGTGCCAGCAGTGAAGGTCTGGGTCGGGTCTATGGCTACATCTTC. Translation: CASSEGLGRVYGYIF.

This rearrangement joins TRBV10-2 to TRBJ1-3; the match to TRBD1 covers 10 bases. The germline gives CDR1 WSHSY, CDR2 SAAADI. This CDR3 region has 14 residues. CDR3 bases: TGCTCCATCAGTGGGACAGGGGCTGGAAACACCATATATTTT. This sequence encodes CSISGTGAGNTIYF.

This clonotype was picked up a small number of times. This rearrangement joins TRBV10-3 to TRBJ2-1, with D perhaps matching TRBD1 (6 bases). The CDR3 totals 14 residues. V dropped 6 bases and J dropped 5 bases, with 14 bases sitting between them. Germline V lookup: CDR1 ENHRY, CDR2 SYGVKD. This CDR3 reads CAISPTGLDNEQFF. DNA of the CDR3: TGTGCCATCAGCCCGACAGGTCTGGACAATGAGCAGTTCTTC.

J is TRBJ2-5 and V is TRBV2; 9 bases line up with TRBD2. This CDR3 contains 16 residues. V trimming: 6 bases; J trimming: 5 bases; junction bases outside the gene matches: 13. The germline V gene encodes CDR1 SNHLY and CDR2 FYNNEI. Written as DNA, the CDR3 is TGTGCCAGCAGCGTAGATGGCGGGAGGGCCGGGGAGACCCAGTACTTC. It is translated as CASSVDGGRAGETQYF.

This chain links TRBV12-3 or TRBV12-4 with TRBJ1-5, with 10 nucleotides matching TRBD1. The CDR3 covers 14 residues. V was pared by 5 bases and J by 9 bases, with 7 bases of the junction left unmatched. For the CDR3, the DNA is TGTGCCAGCAGTCCGGACAGGGGGATTGTGCCCCAGCATTTT. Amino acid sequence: CASSPDRGIVPQHF.

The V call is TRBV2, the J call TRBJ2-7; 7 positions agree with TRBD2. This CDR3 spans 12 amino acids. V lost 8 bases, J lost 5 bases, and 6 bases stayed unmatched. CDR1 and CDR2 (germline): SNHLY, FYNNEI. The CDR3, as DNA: TGTGCCAGCGTCCAGCGGGGAAACGAGCAGTACTTC. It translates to CASVQRGNEQYF. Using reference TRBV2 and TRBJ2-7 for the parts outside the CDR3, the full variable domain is EPEVTQTPSHQVTQMGQEVILRCVPISNHLYFYWYRQILGQKVEFLVSFYNNEISEKSEIFDDQFSVERPDGSNFTLKIRSTKLEDSAMYFCASVQRGNEQYFGPGTRLTVT.

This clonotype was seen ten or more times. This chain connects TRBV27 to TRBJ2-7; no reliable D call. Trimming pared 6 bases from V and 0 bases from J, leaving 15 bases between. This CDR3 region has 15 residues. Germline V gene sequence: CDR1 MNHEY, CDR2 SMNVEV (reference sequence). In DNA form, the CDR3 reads TGTGCCAGCAGGGCGGCCAGGCGAAGCTCCTACGAGCAGTACTTC. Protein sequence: CASRAARRSSYEQYF.

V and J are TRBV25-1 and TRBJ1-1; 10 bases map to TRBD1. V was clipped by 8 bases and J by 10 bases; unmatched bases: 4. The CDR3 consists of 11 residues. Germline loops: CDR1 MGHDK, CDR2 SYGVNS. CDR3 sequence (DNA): TGTGCCAGCCGGACAGGGGGGGGAGCTTTCTTT. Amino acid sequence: CASRTGGGAFF. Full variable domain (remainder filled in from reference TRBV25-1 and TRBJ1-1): EADIYQTPRYLVIGTGKKITLECSQTMGHDKMYWYQQDPGMELHLIHYSYGVNSTEKGDLSSESTVSRIRTEHFPLTLESARPSHTSQYLCASRTGGGAFFGQGTRLTVV.

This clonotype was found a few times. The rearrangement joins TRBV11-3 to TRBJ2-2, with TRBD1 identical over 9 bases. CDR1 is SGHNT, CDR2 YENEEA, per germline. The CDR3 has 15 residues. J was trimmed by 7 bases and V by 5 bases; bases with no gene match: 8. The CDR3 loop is CASSLGTGSGGELFF. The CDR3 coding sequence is TGTGCCAGCAGCCTTGGGACAGGGTCCGGCGGGGAGCTGTTTTTT. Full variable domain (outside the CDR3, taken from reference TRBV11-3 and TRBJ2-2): EAGVVQSPRYKIIEKKQPVAFWCNPISGHNTLYWYLQNLGQGPELLIRYENEEAVDDSQLPKDRFSAERLKGVDSTLKIQPAELGDSAVYLCASSLGTGSGGELFFGEGSRLTVL.

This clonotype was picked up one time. CDR3 residues: CASSMGQGTDTQYF. As DNA, the CDR3 is TGTGCCAGTAGTATGGGTCAGGGCACAGATACGCAGTATTTT. The rearrangement uses TRBV19 and TRBJ2-3; no definite D call. V was shortened by 3 bases and J by 1 base, with 8 bases between the two germline ends. There are 14 residues in the CDR3. From germline, CDR1 is LNHDA and CDR2 SQIVND (reference sequence).

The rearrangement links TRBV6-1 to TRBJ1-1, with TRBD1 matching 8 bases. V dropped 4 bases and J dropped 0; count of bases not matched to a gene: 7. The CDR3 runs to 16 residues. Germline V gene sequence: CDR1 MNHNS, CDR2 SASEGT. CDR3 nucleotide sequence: TGTGCCAGCAGTGCCACTCTGACAGGGGTGAACACTGAAGCTTTCTTT. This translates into CASSATLTGVNTEAFF.

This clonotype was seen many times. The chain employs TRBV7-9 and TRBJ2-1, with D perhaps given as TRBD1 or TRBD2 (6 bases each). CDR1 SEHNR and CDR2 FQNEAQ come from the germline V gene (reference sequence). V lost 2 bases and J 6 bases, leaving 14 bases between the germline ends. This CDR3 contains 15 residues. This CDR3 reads CASSLNGGPSNEQFF. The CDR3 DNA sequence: TGTGCCAGCAGCTTAAACGGGGGCCCGTCCAATGAGCAGTTCTTC.

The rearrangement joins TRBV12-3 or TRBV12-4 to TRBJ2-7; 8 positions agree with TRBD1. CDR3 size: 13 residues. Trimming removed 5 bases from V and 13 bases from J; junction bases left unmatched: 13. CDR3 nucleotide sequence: TGTGCCAGCAGTCAAGATCCCGGACAGGGTGTCTACTTC. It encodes CASSQDPGQGVYF.

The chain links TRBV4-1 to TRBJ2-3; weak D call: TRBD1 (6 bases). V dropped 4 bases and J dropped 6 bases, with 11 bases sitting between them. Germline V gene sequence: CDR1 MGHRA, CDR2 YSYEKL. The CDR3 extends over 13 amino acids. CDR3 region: CASSRRTADTQYF. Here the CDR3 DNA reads TGCGCCAGCAGCCGGCGGACAGCCGATACGCAGTATTTT.

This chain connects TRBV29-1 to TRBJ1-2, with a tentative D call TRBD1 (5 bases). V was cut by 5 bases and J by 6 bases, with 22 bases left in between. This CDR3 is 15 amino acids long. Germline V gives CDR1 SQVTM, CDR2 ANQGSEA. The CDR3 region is CSVPRTSGRRDGYTF. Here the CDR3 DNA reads TGCAGCGTTCCAAGAACATCGGGACGGAGGGATGGCTACACCTTC.